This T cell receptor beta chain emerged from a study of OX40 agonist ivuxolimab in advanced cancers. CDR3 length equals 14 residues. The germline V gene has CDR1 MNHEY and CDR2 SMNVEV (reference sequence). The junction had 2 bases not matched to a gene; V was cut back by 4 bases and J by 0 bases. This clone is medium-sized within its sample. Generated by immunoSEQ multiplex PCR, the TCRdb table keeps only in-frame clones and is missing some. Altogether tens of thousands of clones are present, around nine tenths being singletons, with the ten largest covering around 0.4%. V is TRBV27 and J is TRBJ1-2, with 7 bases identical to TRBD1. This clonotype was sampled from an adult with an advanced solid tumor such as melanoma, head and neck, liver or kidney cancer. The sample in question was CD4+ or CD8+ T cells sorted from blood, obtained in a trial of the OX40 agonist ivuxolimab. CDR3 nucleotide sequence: TGTGCCAGCAGTTGGACAGGACCTAACTATGGCTACACCTTC. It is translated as CASSWTGPNYGYTF.